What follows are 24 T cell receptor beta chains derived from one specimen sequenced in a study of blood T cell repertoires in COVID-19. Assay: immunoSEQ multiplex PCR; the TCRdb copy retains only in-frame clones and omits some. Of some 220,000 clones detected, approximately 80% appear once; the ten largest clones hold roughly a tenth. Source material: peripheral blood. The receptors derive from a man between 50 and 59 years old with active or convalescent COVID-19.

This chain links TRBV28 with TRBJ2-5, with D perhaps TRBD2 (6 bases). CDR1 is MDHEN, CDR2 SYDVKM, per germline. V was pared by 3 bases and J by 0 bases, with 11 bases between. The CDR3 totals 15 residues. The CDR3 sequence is CASSLGSGYQETQYF. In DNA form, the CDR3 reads TGTGCCAGCAGTTTGGGGAGCGGGTACCAAGAGACCCAGTACTTC.

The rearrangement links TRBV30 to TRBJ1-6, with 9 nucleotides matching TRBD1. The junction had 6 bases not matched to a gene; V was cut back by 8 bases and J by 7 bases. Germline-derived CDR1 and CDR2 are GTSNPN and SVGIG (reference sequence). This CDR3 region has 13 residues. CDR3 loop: CARSGTGNSPLHF. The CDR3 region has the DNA TGTGCCCGCTCCGGGACAGGGAATTCACCCCTCCACTTT.

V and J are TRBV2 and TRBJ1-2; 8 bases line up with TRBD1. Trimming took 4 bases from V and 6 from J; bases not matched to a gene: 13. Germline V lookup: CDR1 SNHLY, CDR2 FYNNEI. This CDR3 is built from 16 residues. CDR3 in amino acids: CASSVTGTGPLDGYTF. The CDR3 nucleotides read TGTGCCAGCAGTGTTACCGGGACAGGCCCGCTCGATGGCTACACCTTC.

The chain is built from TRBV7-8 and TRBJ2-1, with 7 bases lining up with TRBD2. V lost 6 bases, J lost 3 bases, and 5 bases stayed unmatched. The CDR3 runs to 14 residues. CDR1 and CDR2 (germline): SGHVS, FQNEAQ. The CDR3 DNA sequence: TGTGCCAGCAGTCTAGCGGAACACTACAATGAGCAGTTCTTC. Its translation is CASSLAEHYNEQFF.

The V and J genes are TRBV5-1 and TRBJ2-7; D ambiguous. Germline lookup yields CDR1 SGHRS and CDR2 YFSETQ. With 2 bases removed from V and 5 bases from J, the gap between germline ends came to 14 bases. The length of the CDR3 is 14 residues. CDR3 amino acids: CASSFLLGGDEQYF. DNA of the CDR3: TGCGCCAGCAGCTTCTTATTGGGTGGAGACGAGCAGTACTTC.

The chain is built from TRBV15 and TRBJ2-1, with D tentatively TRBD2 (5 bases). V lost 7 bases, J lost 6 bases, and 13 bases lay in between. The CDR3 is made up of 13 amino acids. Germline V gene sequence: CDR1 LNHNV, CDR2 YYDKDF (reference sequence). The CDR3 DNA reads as TGTGCCACCACGGACCTGGCGGGCAATGAGCAGTTCTTC. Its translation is CATTDLAGNEQFF.

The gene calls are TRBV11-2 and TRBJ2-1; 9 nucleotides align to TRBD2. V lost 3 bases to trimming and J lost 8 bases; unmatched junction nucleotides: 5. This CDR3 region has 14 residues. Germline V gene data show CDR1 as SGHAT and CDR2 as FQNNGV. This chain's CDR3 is CASSFSSGSYEQFF. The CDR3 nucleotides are TGTGCCAGCAGCTTCAGTAGCGGGAGCTATGAGCAGTTCTTC.

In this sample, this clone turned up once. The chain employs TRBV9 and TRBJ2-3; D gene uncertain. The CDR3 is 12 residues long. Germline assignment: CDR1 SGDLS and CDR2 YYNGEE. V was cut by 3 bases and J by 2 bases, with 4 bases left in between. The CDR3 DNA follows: TGTGCCAGCAGCGCGTTCACAGATACGCAGTATTTT. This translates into CASSAFTDTQYF.

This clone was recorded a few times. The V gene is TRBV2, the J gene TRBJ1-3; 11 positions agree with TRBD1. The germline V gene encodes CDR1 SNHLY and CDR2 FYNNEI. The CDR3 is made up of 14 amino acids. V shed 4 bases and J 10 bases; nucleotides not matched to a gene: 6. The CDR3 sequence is CASSGTGGVVTIYF. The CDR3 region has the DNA TGTGCCAGCAGTGGGACAGGGGGCGTTGTAACCATATATTTT.

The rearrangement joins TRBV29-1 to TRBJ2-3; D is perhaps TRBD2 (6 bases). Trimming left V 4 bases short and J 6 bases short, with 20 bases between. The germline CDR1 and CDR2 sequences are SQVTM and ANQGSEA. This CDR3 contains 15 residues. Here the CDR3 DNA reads TGCAGCGTTGGCGGGGACCGAAGGTTTGTTGATACGCAGTATTTT. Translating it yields CSVGGDRRFVDTQYF.

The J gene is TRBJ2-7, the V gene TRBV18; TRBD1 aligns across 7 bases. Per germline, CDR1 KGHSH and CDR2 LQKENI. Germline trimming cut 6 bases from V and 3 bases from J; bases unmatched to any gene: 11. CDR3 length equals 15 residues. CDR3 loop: CASSQGHDRDYEQYF. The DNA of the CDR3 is TGTGCCAGCTCCCAGGGGCACGACAGGGACTACGAGCAGTACTTC. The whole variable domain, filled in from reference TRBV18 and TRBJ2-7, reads NAGVMQNPRHLVRRRGQEARLRCSPMKGHSHVYWYRQLPEEGLKFMVYLQKENIIDESGMPKERFSAEFPKEGPSILRIQQVVRGDSAAYFCASSQGHDRDYEQYFGPGTRLTVT.

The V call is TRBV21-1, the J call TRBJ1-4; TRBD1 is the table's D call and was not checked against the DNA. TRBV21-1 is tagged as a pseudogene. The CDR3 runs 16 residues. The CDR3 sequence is CASSKRPGQRNEKLFF. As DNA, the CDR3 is TGTGCCAGCAGCAAACGGCCAGGACAGCGTAATGAAAAACTGTTTTTT.

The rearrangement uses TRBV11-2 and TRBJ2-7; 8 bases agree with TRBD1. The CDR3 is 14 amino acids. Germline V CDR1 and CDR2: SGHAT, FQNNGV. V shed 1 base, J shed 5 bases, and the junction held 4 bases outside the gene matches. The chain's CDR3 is CASSLARGPHEQYV. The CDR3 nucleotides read TGTGCCAGCAGCTTAGCCAGGGGGCCCCACGAGCAGTACGTC.

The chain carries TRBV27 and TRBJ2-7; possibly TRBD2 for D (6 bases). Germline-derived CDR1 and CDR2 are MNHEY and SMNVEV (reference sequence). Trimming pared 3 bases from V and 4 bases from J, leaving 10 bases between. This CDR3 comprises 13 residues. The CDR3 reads CASSFKGGYEQYF. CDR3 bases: TGTGCCAGCAGTTTTAAAGGAGGGTACGAGCAGTACTTC.

The DNA for the CDR3 is TGTGCCAGTAGGGGCCTGAACACTGAAGCTTTCTTT. Its translation: CASRGLNTEAFF. The gene calls are TRBV7-9 and TRBJ1-1; D possibly corresponds to TRBD1 (5 bases). This CDR3 spans 12 amino acids. Germline loops: CDR1 SEHNR, CDR2 FQNEAQ (reference sequence). Trimming shortened V by 9 bases and J by 0 bases, and 8 bases separated the two germline ends.

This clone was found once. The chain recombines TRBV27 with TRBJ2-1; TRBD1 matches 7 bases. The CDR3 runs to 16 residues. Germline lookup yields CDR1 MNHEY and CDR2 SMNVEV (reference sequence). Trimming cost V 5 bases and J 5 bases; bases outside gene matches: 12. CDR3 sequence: CASSGSGRDSNNEQFF. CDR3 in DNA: TGTGCCAGCAGTGGATCGGGCCGGGACAGCAACAATGAGCAGTTCTTC.

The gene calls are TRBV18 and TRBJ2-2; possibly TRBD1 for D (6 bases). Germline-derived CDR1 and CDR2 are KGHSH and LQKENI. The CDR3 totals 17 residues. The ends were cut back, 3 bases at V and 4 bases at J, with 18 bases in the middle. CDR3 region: CASSPPTGSAGTGELFF. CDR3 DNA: TGTGCCAGCTCACCTCCGACAGGCTCCGCGGGCACCGGGGAGCTGTTTTTT.

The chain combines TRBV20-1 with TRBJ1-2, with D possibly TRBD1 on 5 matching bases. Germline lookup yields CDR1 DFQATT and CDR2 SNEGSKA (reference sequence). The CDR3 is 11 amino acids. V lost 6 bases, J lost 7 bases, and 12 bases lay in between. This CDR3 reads CSARSGGGYTF. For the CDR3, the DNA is TGCAGTGCCCGGTCGGGGGGTGGCTACACCTTC.

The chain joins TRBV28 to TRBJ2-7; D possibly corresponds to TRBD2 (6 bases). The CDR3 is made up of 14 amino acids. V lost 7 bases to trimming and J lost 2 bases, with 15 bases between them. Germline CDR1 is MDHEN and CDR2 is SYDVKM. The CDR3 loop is CASTPAGRPYEQYV. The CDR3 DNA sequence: TGTGCCAGCACCCCGGCCGGGAGACCCTACGAGCAGTACGTC.

The CDR3 DNA reads as TGTGCCAGCGGGGGACAGGTACCATATGGCTACACCTTC. Its protein product is CASGGQVPYGYTF. The chain has TRBV5-6 and TRBJ1-2; 8 bases fit TRBD1. Germline CDR1 SGHDT, CDR2 YYEEEE. This CDR3 region has 13 residues. The J segment lost 5 bases and the V segment lost 7 bases, leaving 7 bases of the junction unmatched.

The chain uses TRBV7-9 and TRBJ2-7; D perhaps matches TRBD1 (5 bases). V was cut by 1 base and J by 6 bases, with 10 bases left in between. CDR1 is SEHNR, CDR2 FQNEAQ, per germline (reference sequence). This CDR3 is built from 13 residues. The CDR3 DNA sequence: TGTGCCAGCAGCTTAGGGCAGGGATTCGAGCAGTACGTC. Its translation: CASSLGQGFEQYV.

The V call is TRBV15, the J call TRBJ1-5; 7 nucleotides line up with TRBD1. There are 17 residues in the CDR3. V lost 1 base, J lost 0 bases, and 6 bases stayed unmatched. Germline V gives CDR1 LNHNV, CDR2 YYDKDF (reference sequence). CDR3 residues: CATSRARGGLSNQPQHF. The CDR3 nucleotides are TGTGCCACCAGCAGAGCTCGAGGGGGCCTTAGCAATCAGCCCCAGCATTTT.

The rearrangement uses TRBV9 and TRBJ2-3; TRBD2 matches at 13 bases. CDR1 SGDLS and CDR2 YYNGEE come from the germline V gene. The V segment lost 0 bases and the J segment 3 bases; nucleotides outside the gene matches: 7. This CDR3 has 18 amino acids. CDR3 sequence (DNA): TGTGCCAGCAGCGTAGCTACCGGACTAGCGGGAGTTACAGATACGCAGTATTTT. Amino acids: CASSVATGLAGVTDTQYF.

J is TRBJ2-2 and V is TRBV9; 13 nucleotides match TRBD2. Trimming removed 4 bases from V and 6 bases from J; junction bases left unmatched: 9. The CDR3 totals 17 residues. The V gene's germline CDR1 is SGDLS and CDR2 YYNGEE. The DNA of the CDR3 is TGTGCCAGCAGCCCCCACGGACTAGCGGGGGTGTCCGGGGAGCTGTTTTTT. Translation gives CASSPHGLAGVSGELFF.